The 14 T cell receptor beta chains below all came from one sample that was sequenced in a study of blood T cell repertoires in COVID-19. Measured with immunoSEQ multiplex PCR; TCRdb has only the in-frame clones, and not every one. The table lists 130,000 to 150,000 clones, roughly 83% of them singletons, with roughly 3% in the top ten. The specimen sequenced was peripheral blood. The receptors derive from a woman aged 80 or over with acute or convalescent COVID-19.

This clone appeared once. This chain links TRBV30 with TRBJ1-4; D uncertain. Trimming pared 1 base from V and 7 bases from J, leaving 7 bases between. Looked up from germline, CDR1 is GTSNPN and CDR2 is SVGIG (reference sequence). The CDR3 extends over 12 amino acids. CDR3 amino acids: CAWSAGSEKLFF. The CDR3, as DNA: TGTGCCTGGAGTGCGGGGAGTGAAAAACTGTTTTTT.

The chain is built from TRBV12-2 and TRBJ1-6; the table's D call of TRBD1 was not tested on the DNA. TRBV12-2 is assigned pseudogene status. The CDR3 totals 18 residues. The CDR3 protein is CASRLIGDRAGWNSPLHF. CDR3 nucleotides: TGTGCAAGTCGCTTAATAGGGGACAGGGCGGGATGGAATTCACCCCTCCACTTT.

This clone was detected only once. The CDR3, as DNA: TGTGCCAGTAGTAGGCCCGGAGCAGCTAACTATGGCTACACCTTC. Translation gives CASSRPGAANYGYTF. This sequence joins TRBV19 and TRBJ1-2; D unresolved. CDR3 length: 15 residues. Trimming stripped 4 bases from V and 0 bases from J, with 12 bases between. Germline V gene sequence: CDR1 LNHDA, CDR2 SQIVND (reference sequence).

The chain combines TRBV7-2 with TRBJ2-5; 9 bases map to TRBD2. The CDR3 contains 19 residues. Germline CDR1 and CDR2: SGHTA and FQGNSA. V dropped 4 bases and J dropped 4; count of bases not matched to a gene: 19. CDR3: CASSSRGELRAGGPETQYF. Here the CDR3 DNA reads TGTGCCAGCAGCTCACGTGGGGAGCTCCGGGCGGGGGGGCCAGAGACCCAGTACTTC.

The chain uses TRBV11-3 and TRBJ1-1; TRBD1 aligns across 9 bases. Germline values: CDR1 SGHNT, CDR2 YENEEA. V was clipped by 5 bases and J by 3 bases; unmatched bases: 4. CDR3 size: 14 residues. CDR3 loop: CASSPRTGDTEAFF. CDR3 nucleotides: TGTGCCAGCAGCCCCCGGACAGGGGACACTGAAGCTTTCTTT.

The rearrangement joins TRBV4-1 to TRBJ2-1; 11 bases line up with TRBD2. J lost 7 bases, V lost 1 base, and 9 bases had no gene match. The CDR3 runs to 17 residues. Per the germline V gene, CDR1 is MGHRA and CDR2 is YSYEKL. The CDR3 nucleotides read TGCGCCAGCAGCCAAGTACTAGCGGGGGCCAAGGGGAATGAGCAGTTCTTC. Translation: CASSQVLAGAKGNEQFF.

The chain joins TRBV30 to TRBJ1-1; a possible D gene is TRBD1 (5 bases). V was cut by 0 bases and J by 2 bases, with 10 bases left in between. The CDR3 runs to 14 residues. The germline gives CDR1 GTSNPN, CDR2 SVGIG (reference sequence). CDR3: CAWSVKGANTEAFF. The CDR3 nucleotides read TGTGCCTGGAGTGTGAAAGGGGCCAACACTGAAGCTTTCTTT.

This clone turned up a few times. The chain employs TRBV19 and TRBJ2-5; possible D gene TRBD2, 6 bases. The CDR3 is 16 amino acids. The germline CDR1 and CDR2 sequences are LNHDA and SQIVND (reference sequence). With 3 bases removed from V and 1 base from J, the gap between germline ends came to 15 bases. In nucleotides, the CDR3 is TGTGCCAGTAGTATGAGTTTGACTAGGGCCCAAGAGACCCAGTACTTC. Its protein is CASSMSLTRAQETQYF.

The chain has TRBV18 and TRBJ1-4; TRBD1 might be the D (5 bases). V lost 3 bases and J lost 5, with 19 bases in between. Germline lookup yields CDR1 KGHSH and CDR2 LQKENI. The CDR3 runs 17 residues. CDR3 protein: CASSPGAQPRSNEKLFF. CDR3 DNA: TGTGCCAGCTCACCTGGGGCTCAACCGCGGTCAAATGAAAAACTGTTTTTT.

The chain links TRBV7-2 to TRBJ2-5, with D possibly being TRBD1 (5 bases). Trimming removed 3 bases from V and 9 bases from J, with 14 bases in between. Looked up from germline, CDR1 is SGHTA and CDR2 is FQGNSA. The CDR3 consists of 13 residues. In DNA form, the CDR3 reads TGTGCCAGCAGCTTGACGACTCAGGGCTCCCAGTACTTC. This encodes CASSLTTQGSQYF.

The chain couples TRBV6-5 to TRBJ1-2, with 10 bases that match TRBD1. The ends lost 0 bases at V and 5 bases at J; junction bases unmatched: 6. Germline V lookup: CDR1 MNHEY, CDR2 SVGAGI. The CDR3 covers 16 residues. Here the CDR3 reads CASSYSRDRGGYGYTF. Written as DNA, the CDR3 is TGTGCCAGCAGTTACTCGAGGGACAGGGGAGGATATGGCTACACCTTC.

The rearrangement joins TRBV2 to TRBJ1-6; 8 bases match TRBD1. The germline gives CDR1 SNHLY, CDR2 FYNNEI. J was trimmed by 8 bases and V by 8 bases; bases with no gene match: 5. CDR3 length: 13 amino acids. CDR3 residues: CASRQGRDSPLHF. In nucleotides, the CDR3 is TGTGCCAGCCGACAGGGGAGGGATTCACCCCTCCACTTT.

This sequence joins TRBV2 and TRBJ1-2; D is perhaps TRBD1 (5 bases). The V gene's germline CDR1 is SNHLY and CDR2 FYNNEI. This CDR3 comprises 10 residues. Trimming cost V 10 bases and J 7 bases, with 10 bases left between them. The CDR3 is CATLGGGYTF. The CDR3 DNA follows: TGTGCCACCCTCGGGGGTGGCTACACCTTC.

The rearrangement joins TRBV27 to TRBJ2-1; tentatively, D is TRBD2 (6 bases). V was shortened by 1 base and J by 5 bases, with 9 bases between the two germline ends. The germline V gene encodes CDR1 MNHEY and CDR2 SMNVEV (reference sequence). CDR3 length: 14 residues. In DNA, the CDR3 is TGTGCCAGCAGTTTATACGGGGGTAACAATGAGCAGTTCTTC. The encoded protein is CASSLYGGNNEQFF.